This T cell receptor (beta chain) stems from a study of beta chain features in type 1 diabetes. Study background: Across every sample, some 110 million sorted cells were examined in total. Study results and limitations: Sampled from patients, naive, central memory and Treg TCRB repertoires appeared more similar than those sampled from healthy donors.

A note on this clone: The antigen remains unidentified.

The germline CDR1 and CDR2 sequences are SGDLS and YYNGEE. V lost 0 bases to trimming and J lost 1 base, with 11 bases between them. CDR3 length: 15 residues. Sequencing targeted expressed TCRB transcripts, as all isolated RNA had been reverse transcribed. Clones were read by immunoSEQ multiplex PCR, and TCRdb kept only the in-frame ones, dropping some. In the table there are hundreds of thousands of clones, roughly 30% of which are singletons. J is TRBJ2-7 and V is TRBV9; D gene uncertain. This clonotype was obtained from a man younger than 35 in good health. Source material: naive CD4+ T cells from blood. The CDR3 bases are TGTGCCAGCAGCGTAGAAGCACAAGGATCCTACGAGCAGTACTTC. Amino acid sequence: CASSVEAQGSYEQYF.